The clone carrying this T cell receptor (beta chain) was seen a few times. Expressed TCRB transcripts were sequenced because the isolated RNA had all been reverse transcribed beforehand. Measured with immunoSEQ multiplex PCR; TCRdb has only the in-frame clones, and not every one. The sample comprises under 550,000 clones, approximately 10% of which are singletons, and more than 0.045% rests with the top ten. This sample is drawn from a study of beta chain features in type 1 diabetes. The CDR3 is 16 residues long. In germline, CDR1 is SGDLS, CDR2 YYNGEE. Trimming at V came to 4 bases and at J to 0 bases, leaving 6 bases not matched to a gene.

This TCR was sampled from a woman aged 18-29 years in good health. This chain joins TRBV9 and TRBJ1-3; TRBD1 matches 8 bases. Sequencing used naive CD4+ T cells from blood. CDR3 in amino acids: CASSPWTGSSGNTIYF. The CDR3 nucleotides are TGTGCCAGCAGCCCGTGGACAGGGAGCTCTGGAAACACCATATATTTT.